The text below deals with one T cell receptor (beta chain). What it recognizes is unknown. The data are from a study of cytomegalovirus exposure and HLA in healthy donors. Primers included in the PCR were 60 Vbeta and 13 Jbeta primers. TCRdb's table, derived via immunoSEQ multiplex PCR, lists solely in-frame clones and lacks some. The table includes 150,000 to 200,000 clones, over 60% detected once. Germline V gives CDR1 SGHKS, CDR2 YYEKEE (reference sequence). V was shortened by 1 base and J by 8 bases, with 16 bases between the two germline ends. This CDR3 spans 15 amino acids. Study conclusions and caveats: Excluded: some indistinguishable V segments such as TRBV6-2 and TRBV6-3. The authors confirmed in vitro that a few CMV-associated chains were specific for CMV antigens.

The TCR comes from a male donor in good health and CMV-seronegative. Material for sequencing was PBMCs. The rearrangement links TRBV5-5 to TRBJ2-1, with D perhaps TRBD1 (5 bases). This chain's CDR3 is CASSLRGGSADEQFF. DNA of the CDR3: TGTGCCAGCAGCTTGAGGGGTGGGTCCGCGGATGAGCAGTTCTTC.